This T cell receptor (beta chain) was sequenced during a study of shared clonotypes between healthy human individuals. Here immunoSEQ multiplex PCR was the method, and the copy in TCRdb shows in-frame clones only, minus some. Among millions of clones listed, over 85% were seen once. The CDR3 length is 13 residues. J lost 5 bases, V lost 9 bases, and 7 bases had no gene match. Germline-derived CDR1 and CDR2 are ENHRY and SYGVKD. The sequence was collected from a man between 18 and 29 years old in good health. Sequencing was performed on naive CD4+ T cells sorted from blood. Subset noted: CD45RA+ positively selected. The chain employs TRBV10-3 and TRBJ1-1; TRBD1 agrees at 9 bases. The CDR3 DNA sequence: TGTGCCATTCAACAGGGGGCGAGGACTGAAGCTTTCTTT. This gives the protein CAIQQGARTEAFF.